These T cell receptor beta chains were read from a single sample in a study of OX40 agonist ivuxolimab in advanced cancers. Clones were sequenced by immunoSEQ multiplex PCR, and TCRdb holds only the in-frame ones, with some missing. The data contain approximately 100,000 clones, about 90% of them singletons. The sequences come from CD4+ or CD8+ T cells sorted from blood, collected in a trial of the OX40 agonist ivuxolimab. The source of these receptors is an adult with an advanced solid tumor such as melanoma, head and neck, liver or kidney cancer. Each CDR3 is given with its conserved first and last residue. Fields, in order: V gene, J gene, clone size, CDR3 protein. Not all rows give a size; the values are once, few, many and, for expanded clones, a class.

V gene: TRBV6-5; J gene: TRBJ1-5; clone size: NA; CDR3 protein: CASSPAGGSNQPQHF
V gene: TRBV4-1; J gene: TRBJ1-2; clone size: NA; CDR3 protein: CASSDQSTGYGYTF
V gene: TRBV9; J gene: TRBJ1-4; clone size: NA; CDR3 protein: CASSVGVGAATNEKLFF
V gene: TRBV7-9; J gene: TRBJ1-4; clone size: few; CDR3 protein: CASSPRQHLQGKLFF
V gene: TRBV7-9; J gene: TRBJ1-6; clone size: NA; CDR3 protein: CASSNKPLGSPLHF
V gene: TRBV19; J gene: TRBJ1-5; clone size: NA; CDR3 protein: CASRGGNNQPQHF
V gene: TRBV4-3; J gene: TRBJ1-2; clone size: NA; CDR3 protein: CASSQAGEGHYGYTF
V gene: TRBV7-7; J gene: TRBJ2-2; clone size: once; CDR3 protein: CASSKGLGGSGELFF
V gene: TRBV10-3; J gene: TRBJ2-7; clone size: few; CDR3 protein: CAITRTSGVNEQYF
V gene: TRBV19; J gene: TRBJ1-5; clone size: NA; CDR3 protein: CASSIGSSQPQHF
V gene: TRBV28; J gene: TRBJ1-1; clone size: NA; CDR3 protein: CASSFLTGTIEAFF
V gene: TRBV11-2; J gene: TRBJ1-1; clone size: NA; CDR3 protein: CASSLRENTEAFF
V gene: TRBV5-5; J gene: TRBJ2-7; clone size: NA; CDR3 protein: CASSLAMGGTYEQYF
V gene: TRBV5-6; J gene: TRBJ1-4; clone size: NA; CDR3 protein: CASSHSSGEIPFF
V gene: TRBV7-2; J gene: TRBJ2-5; clone size: NA; CDR3 protein: CASSSRTSGGETQYF